These 26 T cell receptor beta chains were sequenced from one sample in a study of Ad26.COV2.S vaccination and SARS-CoV-2 variants. Specified treatment: roughly 18 received Ad26.COV2.S at low or high dose, single or two shots; several received placebo; per-sample allocation not given. Specimen acquisition occurred on day 63 following the initial vaccine or placebo injection. TCRdb keeps only in-frame clones here, not all; method: immunoSEQ multiplex PCR. The top ten clones hold around 11% of a sample with 380,000 or so clones, about 88% of them seen once. Source: peripheral blood, taken in a trial of Ad26.COV2.S vaccine versus placebo. Receptors originate from a person aged 18 to 59 who received the Ad26.COV2.S COVID-19 vaccine or a placebo.

The J gene is TRBJ1-1, the V gene TRBV5-6; no firm D call. The CDR3 is 14 amino acids. V was clipped by 0 bases and J by 5 bases, with 11 bases between them. Germline V gives CDR1 SGHDT, CDR2 YYEEEE. Written as DNA, the CDR3 is TGTGCCAGCAGCTTGGAACTGGTGAGGACTGAAGCTTTCTTT. This gives the protein CASSLELVRTEAFF.

The rearrangement joins TRBV7-9 to TRBJ1-6; 8 bases map to TRBD1. Trimming took 2 bases from V and 10 from J; bases not matched to a gene: 7. Germline V CDR1 and CDR2: SEHNR, FQNEAQ (reference sequence). The CDR3 is 15 residues long. DNA of the CDR3: TGTGCCAGCAGCTTATCGAACAGGGGGAACTCACCCCTCCACTTT. Amino acids: CASSLSNRGNSPLHF.

V and J are TRBV28 and TRBJ2-7, with D perhaps matching TRBD1 (6 bases). Germline loops: CDR1 MDHEN, CDR2 SYDVKM. V was clipped by 5 bases and J by 3 bases, with 14 bases between them. The CDR3 runs 14 residues. In DNA, the CDR3 is TGTGCCAGCAGTCATGGGACATCTATCTACGAGCAGTACTTC. Its translation is CASSHGTSIYEQYF.

This sequence joins TRBV7-9 and TRBJ2-3, with 7 nucleotides matching TRBD2. V lost 5 bases to trimming and J lost 2 bases; unmatched junction nucleotides: 10. Per the germline V gene, CDR1 is SEHNR and CDR2 is FQNEAQ (reference sequence). The length of the CDR3 is 16 residues. CDR3: CASSLKRDGFTDTQYF. CDR3 in DNA: TGTGCCAGCAGCCTAAAGCGGGATGGGTTCACAGATACGCAGTATTTT.

The chain has TRBV18 and TRBJ2-1; D is undetermined. V lost 4 bases to trimming and J lost 6 bases, with 7 bases between them. Germline values: CDR1 KGHSH, CDR2 LQKENI. This CDR3 has 12 residues. The CDR3 reads CASSQGLNEQFF. DNA of the CDR3: TGTGCCAGCTCACAGGGCCTCAATGAGCAGTTCTTC.

Written as DNA, the CDR3 is TGTGCCAGCAGTTCGGAGGGCGGCGGCAATCAGCCCCAGCATTTT. This sequence encodes CASSSEGGGNQPQHF. The rearrangement joins TRBV28 to TRBJ1-5; no reliable D call. The CDR3 contains 15 residues. V lost 4 bases to trimming and J lost 2 bases, with 12 bases between them. Germline lookup yields CDR1 MDHEN and CDR2 SYDVKM.

This clone showed up just once. The chain is built from TRBV7-2 and TRBJ1-1, with TRBD1 as a possible D gene (5 bases). This CDR3 is built from 14 residues. Deletions cut 1 base from V and 11 bases from J, with 17 bases between. Germline CDR1 and CDR2: SGHTA and FQGNSA. CDR3 residues: CASSLVGTGVRAFF. As DNA, the CDR3 is TGTGCCAGCAGCTTAGTGGGGACGGGGGTTAGGGCTTTCTTT.

The chain recombines TRBV9 with TRBJ2-5; D unresolved. V was trimmed by 0 bases and J by 3 bases, leaving 6 bases between them. There are 13 residues in the CDR3. The germline CDR1 and CDR2 sequences are SGDLS and YYNGEE. The CDR3 sequence is CASSVATEETQYF. DNA of the CDR3: TGTGCCAGCAGCGTAGCTACCGAAGAGACCCAGTACTTC.

The chain combines TRBV28 with TRBJ2-3; D remains ambiguous. The V end was cut by 8 bases, the J end by 0 bases, with 6 bases between. Germline assignment: CDR1 MDHEN and CDR2 SYDVKM. CDR3 length: 12 amino acids. In DNA form, the CDR3 reads TGTGCCAGCGGGTATAGCACAGATACGCAGTATTTT. Translated: CASGYSTDTQYF.

The chain has TRBV19 and TRBJ1-2, with D unresolved. Germline V lookup: CDR1 LNHDA, CDR2 SQIVND (reference sequence). This CDR3 is 14 amino acids long. V was shortened by 7 bases and J by 4 bases, with 16 bases between the two germline ends. The DNA of the CDR3 is TGTGCCAGTATCCCACCGAGCAGCGGCTATGGCTACACCTTC. It translates to CASIPPSSGYGYTF.

V gene TRBV3-1 (or the pseudogene TRBV3-2) combines with J gene TRBJ1-5; tentatively, D is TRBD1 (5 bases). This CDR3 has 14 residues. CDR1 LGHDT and CDR2 YNNKEL come from the germline V gene (reference sequence). With 1 base removed from V and 5 bases from J, the gap between germline ends came to 9 bases. The CDR3 here is CASSQGDGDQPQHF. DNA of the CDR3: TGTGCCAGCAGCCAAGGGGACGGTGATCAGCCCCAGCATTTT.

Concerning this clone: The identical CDR3 is also encoded by other nucleotide sequences in the sample. The CDR3 region is CATSRGGQGGEQYF. The CDR3, as DNA: TGTGCCACCAGCAGGGGGGGACAGGGAGGCGAGCAGTACTTC. The chain employs TRBV15 and TRBJ2-7; 9 bases are a match to TRBD1. The CDR3 runs to 14 residues. V lost 3 bases to trimming and J lost 6 bases; unmatched junction nucleotides: 6. Germline CDR1 is LNHNV and CDR2 is YYDKDF (reference sequence).

V is TRBV28 and J is TRBJ2-7, with TRBD1 identical over 7 bases. The germline CDR1 and CDR2 sequences are MDHEN and SYDVKM. V gave up 8 bases and J gave up 5 bases; unmatched junction bases: 6. CDR3 length: 12 amino acids. The CDR3 protein is CASADRPDEQYF. The CDR3 DNA reads as TGTGCCAGCGCGGACAGGCCTGACGAGCAGTACTTC.

The gene calls are TRBV2 and TRBJ1-1; D call uncertain. Germline CDR1 reads SNHLY; CDR2 reads FYNNEI. The CDR3 has 13 residues. V was trimmed by 7 bases and J by 3 bases, leaving 12 bases between them. This CDR3 reads CASIRRQDTEAFF. The CDR3 region has the DNA TGTGCCAGCATTCGGAGGCAGGACACTGAAGCTTTCTTT.

The CDR3 DNA sequence: TGTGCCAGCAGTTACTTCGAGCACTATGGCTACACCTTC. Translating gives CASSYFEHYGYTF. V usage is TRBV6-5 and J usage is TRBJ1-2; D unresolved. This CDR3 has 13 residues. The V gene's germline CDR1 is MNHEY and CDR2 SVGAGI. Trimming took 1 base from V and 3 from J, leaving 6 bases between them.

This clone was seen only once. The chain couples TRBV6-2 or TRBV6-3 to TRBJ2-5; tentative D call: TRBD2 (6 bases). The V gene lost 6 bases and the J gene lost 5 bases, with 16 bases spanning the gap. Germline CDR1 is MNHEY and CDR2 is SVGEGT. The CDR3 runs 14 residues. The CDR3, as DNA: TGTGCCAGCAGCCCCCTTCCGGGGAGGGAGACCCAGTACTTC. This codes for CASSPLPGRETQYF.

The chain is built from TRBV18 and TRBJ2-5, with D maybe TRBD1 (6 bases). Germline V gene sequence: CDR1 KGHSH, CDR2 LQKENI. The ends were cut back, 8 bases at V and 2 bases at J, with 18 bases in the middle. The CDR3 is 15 residues long. The CDR3 coding sequence is TGTGCCAGCCTCTCGTCACAGGGAGCACAAGAGACCCAGTACTTC. Its translation: CASLSSQGAQETQYF.

The chain couples TRBV6-6 to TRBJ1-2, with 7 bases fitting TRBD1. V shed 6 bases and J 2 bases; nucleotides not matched to a gene: 6. Germline loops: CDR1 MNHNY, CDR2 SVGAGI (reference sequence). This CDR3 has 14 residues. DNA of the CDR3: TGTGCCAGCAGATTACCGGGACAGAACTATGGCTACACCTTC. This encodes CASRLPGQNYGYTF.

The rearrangement uses TRBV11-2 and TRBJ2-7; D may be TRBD1 or TRBD2 (5 bases each). Between the trimmed V and J ends, which lost 5 bases and 0 bases, there was a span of 17 bases. The CDR3 spans 16 residues. Germline V CDR1 and CDR2: SGHAT, FQNNGV. Here the CDR3 reads CASSPRDGEDSYEQYF. CDR3 coding DNA: TGTGCCAGCAGCCCCCGGGACGGGGAAGACTCCTACGAGCAGTACTTC.

J is TRBJ1-2 and V is TRBV27, with D perhaps TRBD1 (5 bases). Germline CDR1 reads MNHEY; CDR2 reads SMNVEV (reference sequence). CDR3 length equals 16 residues. V was pared by 8 bases and J by 4 bases, with 23 bases between. The CDR3 DNA follows: TGTGCCAGCCTAATCGTACCGGGACGCCGGATCTATGGCTACACCTTC. This gives the protein CASLIVPGRRIYGYTF.

V usage is TRBV2 and J usage is TRBJ2-5; D remains unclear. Germline-derived CDR1 and CDR2 are SNHLY and FYNNEI. The ends were cut back, 6 bases at V and 6 bases at J, with 20 bases in the middle. This CDR3 has 15 amino acids. In DNA, the CDR3 is TGTGCCAGCAGCGCCACCCCGACCGGCCCCAAGACCCAGTACTTC. Its protein is CASSATPTGPKTQYF.

The chain uses TRBV18 and TRBJ1-6; 11 bases are a match to TRBD1. The ends lost 3 bases at V and 0 bases at J; junction bases unmatched: 13. Germline V gene lookup returns CDR1 KGHSH and CDR2 LQKENI. This CDR3 region has 21 residues. In DNA, the CDR3 is TGTGCCAGCTCACCGTGGGACAGGGGGAAACGGCCGGTCTCCTATAATTCACCCCTCCACTTT. The encoded protein is CASSPWDRGKRPVSYNSPLHF.

The chain carries TRBV7-6 and TRBJ2-1; the D call may be TRBD1 or TRBD2 (5 bases each). The CDR3 contains 14 residues. Germline V CDR1 and CDR2: SGHVS, FNYEAQ. Trimming left V 4 bases short and J 3 bases short, with 10 bases between. The CDR3 protein is CASSSRDLYNEQFF. The CDR3, as DNA: TGTGCCAGCAGCTCCCGGGACCTCTACAATGAGCAGTTCTTC.

The chain recombines TRBV5-1 with TRBJ1-2; TRBD1 is a possible D gene (6 bases). The CDR3 is made up of 15 amino acids. Trimming took off 1 base at V and 3 bases at J, with 13 bases between the two ends. Germline V gives CDR1 SGHRS, CDR2 YFSETQ. The CDR3 nucleotides read TGCGCCAGCAGCTTGCAGTACAGGGCGGACTATGGCTACACCTTC. It encodes CASSLQYRADYGYTF.

The CDR3 DNA is TGTGCCAGCAGCCCGCAAGGACTAGCGGGATTCGCAGATACGCAGTATTTT. The encoded protein is CASSPQGLAGFADTQYF. V and J are TRBV7-3 and TRBJ2-3; TRBD2 agrees at 12 bases. The CDR3 spans 17 residues. Germline CDR1 and CDR2: SGHTA and FQGTGA. V dropped 5 bases and J dropped 4; count of bases not matched to a gene: 10. Variable domain in full (rest from reference TRBV7-3 and TRBJ2-3): GAGVSQTPSNKVTEKGKYVELRCDPISGHTALYWYRQSLGQGPEFLIYFQGTGAADDSGLPNDRFFAVRPEGSVSTLKIQRTERGDSAVYLCASSPQGLAGFADTQYFGPGTRLTVL.

The CDR3 nucleotides are TGTGCCAGCAGCACATCACAGGCTATGAATTCACCCCTCCACTTT. It yields the protein CASSTSQAMNSPLHF. V and J are TRBV9 and TRBJ1-6; perhaps TRBD1 as D (5 bases). The V end lost 4 bases, the J end lost 7 bases, and 15 bases lay between the germline ends. Germline V gene data show CDR1 as SGDLS and CDR2 as YYNGEE. CDR3 length: 15 amino acids.